Listed below are T cell receptor beta chains from one sample, sequenced in a study of cytomegalovirus exposure and HLA in healthy donors. TCRdb's table, derived via immunoSEQ multiplex PCR, lists solely in-frame clones and lacks some. The sample consists of some 240,000 clones, around 73% of them appearing once. The specimen sequenced was PBMCs. These receptor sequences come from a male donor in good health and CMV-seronegative. CDR3s include the opening cysteine and the closing phenylalanine or tryptophan. Fields, in order: D gene, V gene, clone size, J gene, CDR3 DNA, CDR3 protein. The D gene is left open where the match is weak. Part of the rows lack a size; the others show once, few, many or a class for expanded clones.

TRBD2	TRBV18	-	TRBJ2-3	TGTGCCAGCTCACCGGGCCTAGCGGGGTCCACAGATACGCAGTATTTT	CASSPGLAGSTDTQYF
-	TRBV7-9	-	TRBJ2-7	TGTGCCAGCAGCTTGTTCGAGGGAAGCTCCTACGAGCAGTACTTC	CASSLFEGSSYEQYF
-	TRBV28	-	TRBJ2-7	TGTGCCAGCACCCCATCGTCGCTCTACGAGCAGTACTTC	CASTPSSLYEQYF
TRBD1	TRBV9	-	TRBJ1-1	TGTGCCAGCAGCGTAGCTGGGGGACAGGGGGTTTTCTCCGAAAACACTGAAGCTTTCTTT	CASSVAGGQGVFSENTEAFF
-	TRBV19	-	TRBJ2-7	TGTGCCAGTAGTATAGGGACAGTTTCCTACGAGCAGTACTTC	CASSIGTVSYEQYF
TRBD1	TRBV5-1	-	TRBJ1-1	TGCGCCAGCAAAGGGCGGACAGGGGGGAACACTGAAGCTTTCTTT	CASKGRTGGNTEAFF
TRBD2	TRBV18	-	TRBJ2-2	TGTGCCAGCTCAATACGACTAGCGGGAGCCGCGAACACCGGGGAGCTGTTTTTT	CASSIRLAGAANTGELFF
TRBD1	TRBV6-6	-	TRBJ2-7	TGTGCCAGCAGTTACGACAGGGGTTCCTACGAGCAGTACTTC	CASSYDRGSYEQYF
-	TRBV5-4	-	TRBJ2-5	TGTGCCAGCAGCGTGCCCGGAGAGACCCAGTACTTC	CASSVPGETQYF
-	TRBV28	-	TRBJ1-1	TGTGCCAGCAGTTCCTACCCAGGGGCTGGGAACACTGAAGCTTTCTTT	CASSSYPGAGNTEAFF
-	TRBV5-6	-	TRBJ2-7	TGTGCCAGCACCTCTAGGTGGGTCGGGGTTAGCTCCTACGAGCAGTACTTC	CASTSRWVGVSSYEQYF
TRBD1	TRBV6-5	-	TRBJ2-7	TGTGCCAGCAGTTACTCGAGGGACAGAACCTACGAGCAGTACTTC	CASSYSRDRTYEQYF
TRBD2	TRBV28	once	TRBJ2-5	TGTGCCAGCAGTCCCCCCTCTAGCGGCCAAGAGACCCAGTACTTC	CASSPPSSGQETQYF
-	TRBV10-1	-	TRBJ2-7	TGCGCCAGCAGTGGGGGACTGAGCTCCTACGAGCAGTACTTC	CASSGGLSSYEQYF
-	TRBV11-3	-	TRBJ2-1	TGTGCCAGCAGCTTACGGGGGTCGTATGAGCAGTTCTTC	CASSLRGSYEQFF
-	TRBV5-4	-	TRBJ2-7	TGTGCCAGCAGCTCCTTGTACGAGCAGTACTTC	CASSSLYEQYF
TRBD1	TRBV2	-	TRBJ2-4	TGTGCCAGCAGCAAAAGACCCGGGACAGGGGTTTTATACATTCAGTACTTC	CASSKRPGTGVLYIQYF
-	TRBV19	once	TRBJ1-5	TGTGCCAGTAGTACCGGTCTCGGTCAGCCCCAGCATTTT	CASSTGLGQPQHF
TRBD2	TRBV29-1	-	TRBJ2-3	TGCAGCGTTAACGGACTAGCGGGAGCAGATACGCAGTATTTT	CSVNGLAGADTQYF
TRBD1	TRBV5-6	-	TRBJ1-1	TGTGCCAGCAGCTCACCGGGACAGGGAGGAACTGAAGCTTTCTTT	CASSSPGQGGTEAFF
TRBD2	TRBV5-4	few	TRBJ2-3	TGTGCCAGCAGCTTGGAAGTAGCGGGAGCCGGCACAGATACGCAGTATTTT	CASSLEVAGAGTDTQYF
TRBD2	TRBV9	once	TRBJ2-5	TGTGCCAGCAGCGTTAGCGGGCTTATTCAAGAGACCCAGTACTTC	CASSVSGLIQETQYF
-	TRBV5-1	-	TRBJ2-3	TGCGCCAGCAGCTCTGAGGGTCGGGTCGCAGATACGCAGTATTTT	CASSSEGRVADTQYF
-	TRBV5-1	-	TRBJ2-3	TGCGCCAGCAGCTTGAGCCAGACTTACACAGATACGCAGTATTTT	CASSLSQTYTDTQYF
-	TRBV30	once	TRBJ1-2	TGTGCCTGGAGTTCTAGGGACTCTAACTATGGCTACACCTTC	CAWSSRDSNYGYTF
TRBD2	TRBV15	-	TRBJ2-1	TGTGCCGTCGCTAGCGGTTTCTACAATGAGCAGTTCTTC	CAVASGFYNEQFF
-	TRBV6-5	-	TRBJ2-7	TGTGCCAGCAGTTACTCGTATCAGAGGGACGAGCAGTACTTC	CASSYSYQRDEQYF
-	TRBV7-8	-	TRBJ2-3	TGTGCCAGCAGCTACCACAGACAGACCGATACGCAGTATTTT	CASSYHRQTDTQYF
TRBD2	TRBV5-1	-	TRBJ2-7	TGCGCCAGCAGCCCTGGGACTAGCCAGTACTTC	CASSPGTSQYF
TRBD1	TRBV10-3	-	TRBJ1-5	TGTGCCATCAGTCGGGGGACAGGGGCAAATCAGCCCCAGCATTTT	CAISRGTGANQPQHF
-	TRBV21-1	-	TRBJ2-7	TGTGCCAGCAGCAAACTTCGCCGAACAGGGACCTACGAGCAGTACTTC	CASSKLRRTGTYEQYF
TRBD1	TRBV18	once	TRBJ2-5	TGTGCCAGCTCAAGCAGGACAGGGCAAGAGACCCAGTACTTC	CASSSRTGQETQYF
-	TRBV25-1	-	TRBJ2-6	TGTGCCAGCTCATTCTCTGGGGCCAACGTCCTGACTTTC	CASSFSGANVLTF
-	TRBV5-4	-	TRBJ2-4	TGTGCCAGCAGCTTTTATTTACAGGGAAGCGCCAAAAACATTCAGTACTTC	CASSFYLQGSAKNIQYF
-	TRBV7-4	-	TRBJ2-7	TGTGCCAGCAGCTTATGCAGGGCAGGGTCGAGGATAGACGAGCAGTACTTC	CASSLCRAGSRIDEQYF
TRBD1	TRBV6-5	-	TRBJ2-7	TGTGCCAGCAGTTCCGGGACAGGGATCTACGAGCAGTACTTC	CASSSGTGIYEQYF
-	TRBV9	-	TRBJ2-3	TGTGCCAGCAGCGTTTTCCCAGGGAGCACAGATACGCAGTATTTT	CASSVFPGSTDTQYF
TRBD1	TRBV19	-	TRBJ1-2	TGTGCCAGTATTAGGACAGGGTACGGCTATGGCTACACCTTC	CASIRTGYGYGYTF
-	TRBV2	-	TRBJ2-5	TGTGCCAGCAGCGTCGTGGAGACCCAGTACTTC	CASSVVETQYF
-	TRBV2	-	TRBJ1-5	TGTGCCAGCGGAGGGGGGGGTCGGGGTGACCAGCCCCAGCATTTT	CASGGGGRGDQPQHF
-	TRBV11-3	once	TRBJ2-2	TGTGCCAGCAGCTGGTCTAGTCAGAGAAACACCGGGGAGCTGTTTTTT	CASSWSSQRNTGELFF
-	TRBV10-1	-	TRBJ2-7	TGCGCCAGCAGCCAGTTCCGGGACTCTTCCTACGAGCAGTACTTC	CASSQFRDSSYEQYF
-	TRBV30	-	TRBJ1-5	TGTGCCTGGAGTGTACAGGGAGATCAGCCCCAGCATTTT	CAWSVQGDQPQHF
-	TRBV28	-	TRBJ2-7	TGTGCCGTAGTGGTAGCGTCCGTAAGCTCCTACGAGCAGTACTTC	CAVVVASVSSYEQYF
TRBD1	TRBV5-1	-	TRBJ2-1	TGCGCCAGCAGCACTCGGGACAGGGGGCATGAGCAGTTCTTC	CASSTRDRGHEQFF
TRBD2	TRBV5-1	few	TRBJ2-2	TGCGCCAGCAGCGAGGGACTAGCGAACACCGGGGAGCTGTTTTTT	CASSEGLANTGELFF
TRBD1	TRBV7-9	-	TRBJ2-7	TGTGCCAGCAGCTCGACGGGACAGGACTCCTACGAGCAGTACTTC	CASSSTGQDSYEQYF
TRBD1	TRBV5-1	-	TRBJ1-1	TGCGCCAGCAGCCCGAGCGGGACAGGGAGCCATGAAGCCTTCTTT	CASSPSGTGSHEAFF
-	TRBV28	few	TRBJ2-7	TGTGCCAGCAGTTTATCCGGCGGGGTTCTTTCCTACGAGCAGTACTTC	CASSLSGGVLSYEQYF
-	TRBV5-1	-	TRBJ2-7	TGCGCCAGCAGCTTTGGCAGGGCCCCCTCCTACGAGCAGTACTTC	CASSFGRAPSYEQYF
-	TRBV6-5	-	TRBJ2-7	TGTGCCAGCAGTTCCAGGGGTGGCCACGAGCAGTACTTC	CASSSRGGHEQYF
-	TRBV18	-	TRBJ2-7	TGTGCCAGCTCACCTGGAGAGGAGCAGTACTTC	CASSPGEEQYF
TRBD1	TRBV13	once	TRBJ2-3	TGTGCCAGCAGCGTCCAGGGGGGCACAGATACGCAGTATTTT	CASSVQGGTDTQYF
TRBD1	TRBV4-1	-	TRBJ2-3	TGCGCCAGCCGAGGACAGGGCGGTTCGCCAGATACGCAGTATTTT	CASRGQGGSPDTQYF
TRBD2	TRBV7-6	-	TRBJ2-7	TGTGCCAGCAGCTTAGCGGCCCTAGCGGGAGATATCGAGCAGTACTTC	CASSLAALAGDIEQYF
-	TRBV29-1	-	TRBJ1-3	TGCAGCGTGGTTACGGGCACAGGAGTAGCTAACACCATATATTTT	CSVVTGTGVANTIYF
-	TRBV15	-	TRBJ1-4	TGTGCCACCAGCAGAGACAGGGGAGCAACTAATGAAAAACTGTTTTTT	CATSRDRGATNEKLFF
-	TRBV10-3	once	TRBJ2-7	TGTGCCATCAGTCGCACAGATTCCTCCGATTGGTACGAGCAGTACTTC	CAISRTDSSDWYEQYF